The 18 T cell receptor beta chains below were found in one sample sequenced in a study of technical replicates of blood from a few donors. Sequencing used immunoSEQ multiplex PCR; TCRdb keeps in-frame clones, though not all of them. The table has some 71,000 clones, approximately 96% seen once. The sample was T cells isolated from PBMCs. These receptor sequences come from a human donor in good health.

The chain is built from TRBV11-3 and TRBJ2-1, with 8 bases that match TRBD2. The CDR3 is 13 amino acids. V was clipped by 3 bases and J by 11 bases; unmatched bases: 6. The germline V gene has CDR1 SGHNT and CDR2 YENEEA. The CDR3 coding sequence is TGTGCCAGCAGCTTGGGCTTTAGCGGGAAGCAGTTCTTC. It yields the protein CASSLGFSGKQFF.

This clone was seen a single time. The chain uses TRBV6-5 and TRBJ1-2, with D perhaps TRBD1 (6 bases). The CDR3 consists of 14 residues. Trimming stripped 0 bases from V and 8 bases from J, with 13 bases between. Germline assignment: CDR1 MNHEY and CDR2 SVGAGI. The CDR3 region is CASSYSTGLGGYTF. The CDR3 DNA sequence: TGTGCCAGCAGTTACTCAACAGGGTTGGGAGGCTACACCTTC.

The chain is built from TRBV7-9 and TRBJ2-7; weak D call: TRBD1 (6 bases). CDR3 length: 13 residues. In germline, CDR1 is SEHNR, CDR2 FQNEAQ (reference sequence). Trimming took 5 bases from V and 6 from J, leaving 14 bases between them. DNA for the CDR3: TGTGCCAGCAGCCGAACAGGGTTCTCCGAGCAGTACTTC. As protein: CASSRTGFSEQYF.

J is TRBJ1-5 and V is TRBV7-8, with 11 nucleotides matching TRBD1. The germline gives CDR1 SGHVS, CDR2 FQNEAQ. The CDR3 spans 18 residues. V lost 2 bases, J lost 7 bases, and 13 bases stayed unmatched. The CDR3 DNA sequence: TGTGCCAGCAGCTTAAGAAGAAGAGGACAGGGGGCCGGGCAGCCCCAGCATTTT. Its translation: CASSLRRRGQGAGQPQHF.

This chain's CDR3 is CASSLYGTGTSSYEQYF. The CDR3 nucleotides are TGTGCCAGCAGCTTATACGGGACAGGGACCAGCTCCTACGAGCAGTACTTC. V and J are TRBV13 and TRBJ2-7; 9 bases are shared with TRBD1. Germline trimming cut 2 bases from V and 0 bases from J; bases unmatched to any gene: 8. CDR3 length equals 17 residues. CDR1 is PRHDT and CDR2 is FYEKMQ in the germline V gene (reference sequence).

In its sample, this clone was seen once. This chain links TRBV28 with TRBJ1-2, with D maybe TRBD1 (5 bases). V was trimmed by 2 bases and J by 4 bases, leaving 8 bases between them. Per the germline V gene, CDR1 is MDHEN and CDR2 is SYDVKM. The CDR3 is 13 amino acids. Here the CDR3 reads CASSLRTSYGYTF. CDR3 bases: TGTGCCAGCAGTTTAAGGACATCCTATGGCTACACCTTC.

J is TRBJ2-7 and V is TRBV4-1; 11 bases align to TRBD1. The V gene end was trimmed by 5 bases and the J gene end by 6 bases; junction bases not matched to a gene: 6. The CDR3 is made up of 14 amino acids. Germline lookup yields CDR1 MGHRA and CDR2 YSYEKL. CDR3 DNA: TGCGCCAGCAGCTATCCGGGACAGGGGGGCGAGCAGTACTTC. Amino acids: CASSYPGQGGEQYF.

The V call is TRBV10-2, the J call TRBJ2-1; possibly TRBD2 for D (6 bases). The V and J ends lost 5 bases and 2 bases respectively, with 13 bases between them. Per the germline V gene, CDR1 is WSHSY and CDR2 is SAAADI. The CDR3 is 15 residues long. Written as DNA, the CDR3 is TGCGCCAGCAGTTCATCGGGAGTTGCCTACAATGAGCAGTTCTTC. It yields the protein CASSSSGVAYNEQFF.

This chain uses TRBV6-5 with TRBJ2-7; 7 bases align to TRBD1. The CDR3 is 15 amino acids. Germline V CDR1 and CDR2: MNHEY, SVGAGI. J lost 6 bases, V lost 4 bases, and 12 bases had no gene match. The CDR3 here is CASSSLGTAFFEQYF. The CDR3 DNA follows: TGTGCCAGCAGTTCTCTAGGGACAGCCTTTTTCGAGCAGTACTTC.

The chain is built from TRBV5-1 and TRBJ2-1, with a possible D match to TRBD2 (6 bases). Germline-derived CDR1 and CDR2 are SGHRS and YFSETQ. Between the trimmed V and J ends, which lost 0 bases and 8 bases, there was a span of 18 bases. There are 16 residues in the CDR3. This CDR3 reads CASSLVRDSGGDEQFF. DNA for the CDR3: TGCGCCAGCAGCTTGGTCCGGGACTCCGGGGGTGATGAGCAGTTCTTC.

In its sample, this clone was seen once. The rearrangement uses TRBV4-1 and TRBJ2-3, with TRBD1 identical over 10 bases. Per germline, CDR1 MGHRA and CDR2 YSYEKL. The CDR3 is 15 residues long. V was pared by 4 bases and J by 3 bases, with 4 bases of the junction left unmatched. The CDR3 protein is CASSPSGQGTDTQYF. The DNA of the CDR3 is TGCGCCAGCAGCCCCTCGGGACAGGGGACAGATACGCAGTATTTT.

This chain links TRBV9 with TRBJ1-1; the D is unclear. V was pared by 3 bases and J by 5 bases, with 8 bases between. Per the germline V gene, CDR1 is SGDLS and CDR2 is YYNGEE. This CDR3 has 12 amino acids. The CDR3 is CASSGGGTEAFF. The CDR3 bases are TGTGCCAGCAGCGGGGGAGGGACTGAAGCTTTCTTT.

This chain joins TRBV5-1 and TRBJ1-4; D call uncertain. CDR1 SGHRS and CDR2 YFSETQ come from the germline V gene. The CDR3 is 14 amino acids. The V end was cut by 0 bases, the J end by 0 bases, with 3 bases between. CDR3 loop: CASSLGATNEKLFF. The CDR3 DNA sequence: TGCGCCAGCAGCTTGGGAGCAACTAATGAAAAACTGTTTTTT.

The chain employs TRBV15 and TRBJ1-6; D unclear. The V and J ends lost 4 bases and 7 bases respectively, with 8 bases between them. The CDR3 sequence is 13 residues long. Germline-derived CDR1 and CDR2 are LNHNV and YYDKDF (reference sequence). The CDR3 spells CATSKLENSPLHF. The DNA for the CDR3 is TGTGCCACCAGCAAGTTGGAGAATTCACCCCTCCACTTT. The whole variable domain, filled in from reference TRBV15 and TRBJ1-6, reads DAMVIQNPRYQVTQFGKPVTLSCSQTLNHNVMYWYQQKSSQAPKLLFHYYDKDFNNEADTPDNFQSRRPNTSFCFLDIRSPGLGDTAMYLCATSKLENSPLHFGNGTRLTVT.

Only one count was recorded for this clone. The J gene is TRBJ2-1, the V gene TRBV29-1; 9 nucleotides agree with TRBD1. Losses at the gene ends were 1 base for V and 6 bases for J; bases not matched to a gene: 16. CDR3 length: 18 amino acids. Germline assignment: CDR1 SQVTM and CDR2 ANQGSEA. The CDR3 loop is CSVEGQGDKFWNFNEQFF. As DNA, the CDR3 is TGCAGCGTTGAAGGACAGGGGGACAAATTTTGGAATTTCAATGAGCAGTTCTTC.

This sequence joins TRBV28 and TRBJ1-5; D is perhaps TRBD1 (6 bases). V lost 3 bases and J lost 3, with 12 bases in between. The CDR3 loop spans 15 amino acids. CDR1 and CDR2 from the germline V gene are MDHEN and SYDVKM. CDR3 DNA sequence: TGTGCCAGCAGTTTGCTGGACAGCTTCAATCAGCCCCAGCATTTT. Amino acids: CASSLLDSFNQPQHF.

The chain has TRBV12-5 and TRBJ1-2, with TRBD1 matching over 10 bases. Germline-derived CDR1 and CDR2 are LGHNT and FRNRAP. The ends lost 9 bases at V and 5 bases at J; junction bases unmatched: 6. CDR3 size: 13 residues. The CDR3: CASQGQGIYGYTF. DNA of the CDR3: TGTGCTAGCCAGGGACAGGGGATTTATGGCTACACCTTC.

In DNA, the CDR3 is TGTGCCAGTAGTAGACCGGAAGGGGGACGAGCTTTCTTT. Translation gives CASSRPEGGRAFF. V usage is TRBV19 and J usage is TRBJ1-1; tentative D call: TRBD1 (6 bases). The V and J ends lost 4 bases and 10 bases respectively, with 16 bases between them. Germline assignment: CDR1 LNHDA and CDR2 SQIVND (reference sequence). The CDR3 has 13 residues.